The subject of this entry is one TCR beta chain. These data come from a study of blood T cell repertoires in COVID-19. Deletions cut 6 bases from V and 7 bases from J, with 13 bases between. Per the germline V gene, CDR1 is MNHEY and CDR2 is SMNVEV (reference sequence). The length of the CDR3 is 14 residues. The protocol was immunoSEQ multiplex PCR, while the TCRdb copy is restricted to in-frame clones and leaves out a portion. The repertoire holds 45,000 to 65,000 clones, under 85% seen once, with over 15% in the top ten. The TCR sequence derives from a man aged 40-49 years with acute or convalescent COVID-19. Material for sequencing was peripheral blood. The chain recombines TRBV27 with TRBJ1-6, with a possible D match to TRBD1 (5 bases). The CDR3 spells CASSSGYRNSPLHF. The DNA for the CDR3 is TGTGCCAGCAGCTCAGGGTACCGGAATTCACCCCTCCACTTT.